This T cell receptor (beta chain) was found in a study of beta chain features in type 1 diabetes. Whole-study results and caveats: Among patients with Type 1 diabetes, TCRB CDR3s were moderately but significantly shorter in every one of the four CD4+ subsets.

V was clipped by 1 base and J by 3 bases; unmatched bases: 8. The CDR3 sequence is 17 residues long. The germline V gene has CDR1 MNHNS and CDR2 SASEGT. About this clone: Its antigen is still unknown.

Isolated RNA was reverse transcribed in full, so expressed TCRB transcripts were sequenced. The data were produced by immunoSEQ multiplex PCR, yet TCRdb's version contains in-frame clones alone and is incomplete. The sample shows roughly 350,000 clones, about 10% of them seen only once. This sequence was found in a man aged 25 to 40 with type 1 diabetes. The sample comprised central memory CD4+ T cells from blood. The chain combines TRBV6-1 with TRBJ2-4, with TRBD1 identical over 8 bases. The CDR3 sequence is CASSEVPGGSVKNIQYF. CDR3 DNA: TGTGCCAGCAGTGAAGTCCCAGGGGGCTCTGTCAAAAACATTCAGTACTTC.